Each of the 16 T cell receptor beta chains below was sequenced from the same sample in a study of metastatic and nonmetastatic thyroid tumors. Patients had received no treatment of any kind before thyroid surgery. Using MiXCR, TCRdb re-called clones from the PCR reads. The sample has some 30,000 clones, under 4.5% seen once. Specimen: blood. These receptors came from a female donor with papillary thyroid cancer or a benign thyroid nodule (not recorded which). Some clones in this sample may be carry-over from other donors' samples.

This clone was seen many times. The V gene is TRBV4-1, the J gene TRBJ2-2; 10 bases fit TRBD2. V lost 5 bases, J lost 5 bases, and 8 bases stayed unmatched. This CDR3 has 16 amino acids. Germline CDR1 MGHRA, CDR2 YSYEKL. The CDR3 nucleotides are TGCGCCAGCAGCTCTATTAGCGGGAGGCGTACCGGGGAGCTGTTTTTT. It codes for CASSSISGRRTGELFF.

This clone has a handful of counts. The chain recombines TRBV4-1 with TRBJ1-5; a possible D gene is TRBD1 (5 bases). V lost 0 bases, J lost 4 bases, and 16 bases lay in between. Germline V lookup: CDR1 MGHRA, CDR2 YSYEKL. CDR3 length: 17 amino acids. Here the CDR3 reads CASSQEPGLGSNQPQHF. The CDR3 coding sequence is TGCGCCAGCAGCCAAGAACCGGGACTTGGAAGTAATCAGCCCCAGCATTTT.

At least ten counts were recorded for this clone. This chain joins TRBV5-6 and TRBJ2-1, with D unresolved. Germline loops: CDR1 SGHDT, CDR2 YYEEEE. V lost 2 bases and J 0 bases, leaving 9 bases between the germline ends. The CDR3 extends over 15 amino acids. CDR3: CASSLGRFSYNEQFF. The CDR3 nucleotides read TGTGCCAGCAGCTTAGGCAGGTTCTCCTACAATGAGCAGTTCTTC.

On this clone itself: One base away lies a much larger clone, so this may be a sequencing read error. The chain recombines TRBV10-3 with TRBJ1-5; tentatively, D is TRBD1 (5 bases). Germline V gene sequence: CDR1 ENHRY, CDR2 SYGVKD. V shed 5 bases and J shed 3 bases, with 20 bases lying between them. There are 17 residues in the CDR3. Here the CDR3 reads CAISPAGDMGLNQPQHF. DNA for the CDR3: TGTGCCATCAGTCCAGCGGGAGACATGGGGCTCAATCAGCCCCAGCATTTT.

This clone appeared many times. The chain links TRBV20-1 to TRBJ2-7, with D maybe TRBD1 (6 bases). This CDR3 spans 14 amino acids. In germline, CDR1 is DFQATT, CDR2 SNEGSKA (reference sequence). Trimming cost V 0 bases and J 1 base, with 10 bases left between them. The CDR3 DNA sequence: TGCAGTGCTAGAGACGTGACAGGATCCTACGAGCAGTACTTC. It yields the protein CSARDVTGSYEQYF.

V and J are TRBV6-1 and TRBJ1-2; a possible D gene is TRBD1 (5 bases). V was cut by 3 bases and J by 5 bases, with 13 bases left in between. Germline V gives CDR1 MNHNS, CDR2 SASEGT. The CDR3 runs to 14 residues. The DNA for the CDR3 is TGTGCCAGCAGTGAGGACATACCGAGGTATGGCTACACCTTC. The encoded protein is CASSEDIPRYGYTF.

The table lists this clone with many counts. The chain couples TRBV13 to TRBJ1-1, with unresolved D. CDR1 PRHDT and CDR2 FYEKMQ come from the germline V gene (reference sequence). CDR3 size: 12 residues. Trimming pared 9 bases from V and 3 bases from J, leaving 11 bases between. In nucleotides, the CDR3 is TGTGCCAGTAAAAGGTGGGACACTGAAGCTTTCTTT. Translating gives CASKRWDTEAFF.

This clone has just a few counts. One junction end does not reproduce the germline sequence, and a read error may be involved. This rearrangement joins TRBV9 to TRBJ2-5, with 8 bases that match TRBD2. Per germline, CDR1 SGDLS and CDR2 YYNGEE. CDR3 size: 15 residues. CDR3 coding DNA: TGTGTCAGCAGCGTGCGGGAGGCGGCGGCGGAGACCCAGTACTTC. Translation gives CVSSVREAAAETQYF.

This clone was counted only a few times. As the CDR3 is not closed by the conserved phenylalanine or tryptophan, this likely results from a read error. The rearrangement uses TRBV15 and TRBJ2-1, with D unclear. The length of the CDR3 is 12 residues. The germline CDR1 and CDR2 sequences are LNHNV and YYDKDF (reference sequence). CDR3 in amino acids: CATIRAKNEQFL. In nucleotides, the CDR3 is TGTGCCACCATCAGAGCAAAAAATGAGCAGTTCCTC.

This clone appeared a few times. The J gene is TRBJ1-1, the V gene TRBV6-9, with D uncertain. CDR1 is MNHGY, CDR2 SVAAGI, per germline. The ends were cut back, 4 bases at V and 6 bases at J, with 9 bases in the middle. The CDR3 covers 12 residues. The CDR3, as DNA: TGTGCCAGCAGTTCCGGGCCCCCTGAAGCTTTCTTT. Amino acid sequence: CASSSGPPEAFF.

Many counts were recorded for this clone. The J gene is TRBJ2-3, the V gene TRBV9, with 11 bases fitting TRBD2. V gave up 3 bases and J gave up 3 bases; unmatched junction bases: 3. The length of the CDR3 is 15 residues. Germline lookup yields CDR1 SGDLS and CDR2 YYNGEE. The CDR3 DNA follows: TGTGCCAGCAGCGCAAGACTAGCGGGAACAGATACGCAGTATTTT. This sequence encodes CASSARLAGTDTQYF.

This clone has at least ten counts. The rearrangement joins TRBV28 to TRBJ2-5; 8 nucleotides line up with TRBD1. CDR3 length equals 15 residues. The junction had 11 bases not matched to a gene; V was cut back by 6 bases and J by 5 bases. From germline, CDR1 is MDHEN and CDR2 SYDVKM. CDR3 bases: TGTGCCAGCAGCACCCGACCCGACAGGGGCGAGACCCAGTACTTC. Amino acids: CASSTRPDRGETQYF.

V usage is TRBV10-1 and J usage is TRBJ2-3, with 7 bases that match TRBD1. The CDR3 runs to 16 residues. The trim removed 4 bases at V and 2 bases at J, leaving 9 bases unmatched. The germline CDR1 and CDR2 sequences are WNHNN and SYGVQD (reference sequence). In DNA, the CDR3 is TGCGCCAGCAGTGGTGGACCGGGACAGAACACAGATACGCAGTATTTT. Translation gives CASSGGPGQNTDTQYF.

This clone was recorded many times. V and J are TRBV11-2 and TRBJ2-3; TRBD2 matches at 7 bases. This CDR3 has 16 residues. Germline V CDR1 and CDR2: SGHAT, FQNNGV. Germline trimming cut 5 bases from V and 4 bases from J; bases unmatched to any gene: 12. The CDR3 coding sequence is TGTGCCAGCAGCCTCACAGGCGGGGGTTTCCCAGATACGCAGTATTTT. It is translated as CASSLTGGGFPDTQYF.

This clone is labeled as medium-sized. The chain uses TRBV27 and TRBJ2-7; 10 nucleotides agree with TRBD2. In germline, CDR1 is MNHEY, CDR2 SMNVEV (reference sequence). This CDR3 contains 14 residues. Germline trimming cut 3 bases from V and 3 bases from J; bases unmatched to any gene: 2. The CDR3 loop reads CASSLVAGGYEQYF. The CDR3 DNA reads TGTGCCAGCAGTTTGGTAGCGGGGGGCTACGAGCAGTACTTC.

This clone was observed many times. J is TRBJ1-1 and V is TRBV18, with 9 bases fitting TRBD1. After removal of 1 base from V and 5 bases from J, the junction contained 11 bases not matched to a gene. The CDR3 is 17 amino acids. Germline assignment: CDR1 KGHSH and CDR2 LQKENI. The CDR3 nucleotides are TGTGCCAGCTCACCACGTCTCACAGGGGGCGCGGGTACTGAAGCTTTCTTT. This translates into CASSPRLTGGAGTEAFF.